The 8 T cell receptor beta chains below all came from one sample that was sequenced in a study of technical replicates of blood from a handful of donors. Produced via immunoSEQ multiplex PCR; TCRdb's table is partial and in-frame only. The data show about 97,000 clones, 90% to 97% seen once. The sample was T cells isolated from PBMCs. These receptors all come from a human donor in good health.

This chain connects TRBV12-5 to TRBJ1-5; 9 bases agree with TRBD1. Germline V gene sequence: CDR1 LGHNT, CDR2 FRNRAP. This CDR3 contains 17 residues. Trimming removed 7 bases from V and 5 bases from J; junction bases left unmatched: 15. This chain's CDR3 is CASAVGQGLTRDQPQHF. The DNA for the CDR3 is TGTGCTAGTGCCGTCGGACAGGGGCTAACCCGGGATCAGCCCCAGCATTTT.

A note on this clone: A read error may produce the germline difference seen at one junction end. The chain employs TRBV7-7 and TRBJ2-1; TRBD1 aligns across 9 bases. Germline V gene sequence: CDR1 SSHAT, CDR2 FNYEAQ (reference sequence). The CDR3 contains 16 residues. CDR3 sequence: CASSLARQGGNNEQFF. Written as DNA, the CDR3 is TGTGCTAGCAGCTTAGCGCGACAGGGGGGTAACAATGAGCAGTTCTTC.

J is TRBJ2-3 and V is TRBV27, with TRBD1 matching over 7 bases. Trimming at V came to 1 base and at J to 0 bases, leaving 7 bases not matched to a gene. Germline V gene sequence: CDR1 MNHEY, CDR2 SMNVEV (reference sequence). The CDR3 covers 17 residues. The CDR3 coding sequence is TGTGCCAGCAGTTTATGGGGACAGATTGCTAGCACAGATACGCAGTATTTT. Translating it yields CASSLWGQIASTDTQYF.

The chain combines TRBV28 with TRBJ2-7, with TRBD2 identical over 8 bases. The ends lost 3 bases at V and 5 bases at J; junction bases unmatched: 6. Germline values: CDR1 MDHEN, CDR2 SYDVKM. The CDR3 is made up of 14 amino acids. CDR3 in amino acids: CASSFPRTSHEQYF. Here the CDR3 DNA reads TGTGCCAGCAGTTTCCCGAGGACTAGCCACGAGCAGTACTTC. The full variable domain, in which reference TRBV28 and TRBJ2-7 provide the parts outside the CDR3, is DVKVTQSSRYLVKRTGEKVFLECVQDMDHENMFWYRQDPGLGLRLIYFSYDVKMKEKGDIPEGYSVSREKKERFSLILESASTNQTSMYLCASSFPRTSHEQYFGPGTRLTVT.

The chain employs TRBV10-3 and TRBJ1-1; D gene unclear. Trimming stripped 3 bases from V and 6 bases from J, with 8 bases between. CDR1 is ENHRY, CDR2 SYGVKD, per germline. The CDR3 totals 12 residues. The CDR3 spells CAISDRSAEAFF. In nucleotides, the CDR3 is TGTGCCATCAGTGACCGGAGCGCTGAAGCTTTCTTT.

CDR3 DNA sequence: TGTGCCAGCAGCTTCTGGACAGGGGAAAACACCGGGGAGCTGTTTTTT. It is translated as CASSFWTGENTGELFF. The V gene is TRBV7-3, the J gene TRBJ2-2; 9 positions match TRBD1. The CDR3 spans 16 residues. Trimming cost V 3 bases and J 2 bases; bases outside gene matches: 4. The V gene's germline CDR1 is SGHTA and CDR2 FQGTGA.

V is TRBV7-9 and J is TRBJ2-1; perhaps TRBD2 as D (5 bases). V was clipped by 5 bases and J by 7 bases, with 9 bases between them. Germline CDR1 and CDR2: SEHNR and FQNEAQ (reference sequence). The CDR3 spans 12 residues. The CDR3 nucleotides read TGTGCCAGCAGCCTACCGGGAAATGAGCAGTTCTTC. The encoded protein is CASSLPGNEQFF.

The CDR3, as DNA: TGTGCCAGCAGCTTAGGGACAAACTATGGCTACACCTTC. Amino acid sequence: CASSLGTNYGYTF. This chain links TRBV7-9 with TRBJ1-2; weak D call: TRBD1 (5 bases). CDR1 is SEHNR, CDR2 FQNEAQ, per germline (reference sequence). V was pared by 1 base and J by 2 bases, with 5 bases between. CDR3 length: 13 amino acids.